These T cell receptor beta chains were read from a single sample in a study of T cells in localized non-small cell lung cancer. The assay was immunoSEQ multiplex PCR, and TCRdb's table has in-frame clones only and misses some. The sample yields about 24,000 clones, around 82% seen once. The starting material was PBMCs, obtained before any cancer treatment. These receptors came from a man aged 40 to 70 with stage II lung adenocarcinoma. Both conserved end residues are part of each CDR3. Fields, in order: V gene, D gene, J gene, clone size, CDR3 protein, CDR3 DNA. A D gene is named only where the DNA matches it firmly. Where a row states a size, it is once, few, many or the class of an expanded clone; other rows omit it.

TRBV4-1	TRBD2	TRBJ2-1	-	CASRGLSGSGNEQFF	TGCGCCAGCAGGGGACTTAGCGGGAGCGGAAATGAGCAGTTCTTC
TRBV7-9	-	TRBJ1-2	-	CASSFGTPYGYTF	TGTGCCAGCAGCTTTGGGACCCCCTATGGCTACACCTTC
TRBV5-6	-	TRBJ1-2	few	CASSWTTTYGYTF	TGTGCCAGCAGCTGGACCACCACCTATGGCTACACCTTC
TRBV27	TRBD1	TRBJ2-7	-	CASSLAVKQGAIYEQYF	TGTGCCAGCAGTCTGGCTGTTAAACAGGGGGCGATTTACGAGCAGTACTTC
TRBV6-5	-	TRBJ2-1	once	CASSSPRGANEQFF	TGTGCCAGCAGTTCCCCCAGGGGGGCAAATGAGCAGTTCTTC
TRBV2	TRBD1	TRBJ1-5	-	CASSQQGGGSQPQHF	TGTGCCAGCAGTCAACAGGGGGGAGGGAGTCAGCCCCAGCATTTT
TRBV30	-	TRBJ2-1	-	CAWRGALYYNEQFF	TGTGCCTGGAGGGGGGCGTTATACTACAATGAGCAGTTCTTC
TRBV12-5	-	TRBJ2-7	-	CASGKAPSSYEQYF	TGTGCTAGTGGCAAGGCGCCGAGCTCCTACGAGCAGTACTTC
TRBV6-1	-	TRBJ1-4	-	CASSEGTLATNEKLFF	TGTGCCAGCAGTGAAGGGACGCTTGCAACTAATGAAAAACTGTTTTTT
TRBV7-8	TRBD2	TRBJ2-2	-	CASSLGTSGVNTGELFF	TGTGCCAGCAGCCTTGGGACTAGCGGGGTGAACACCGGGGAGCTGTTTTTT
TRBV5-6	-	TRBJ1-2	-	CASITWMREYGYTF	TGTGCCAGCATCACTTGGATGCGGGAGTACGGCTACACCTTC
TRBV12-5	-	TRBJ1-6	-	CASGLEGGYNSPLHF	TGTGCTAGTGGTTTGGAAGGGGGCTATAATTCACCCCTCCACTTT
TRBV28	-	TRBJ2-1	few	CASSLTSREQFF	TGTGCCAGCAGTTTGACATCTAGGGAGCAGTTCTTC
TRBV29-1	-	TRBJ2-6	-	CSVVLRGFGANVLTF	TGCAGCGTTGTGCTCAGGGGATTTGGGGCCAACGTCCTGACTTTC
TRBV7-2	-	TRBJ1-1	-	CASSPQGFNPEAFF	TGTGCCAGCAGCCCACAGGGTTTTAACCCTGAAGCTTTCTTT
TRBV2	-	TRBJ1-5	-	CASSEGGRGSQPQHF	TGTGCCAGCAGTGAGGGGGGAAGGGGGAGTCAGCCCCAGCATTTT
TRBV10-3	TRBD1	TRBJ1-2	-	CAISDQGGRSGYTF	TGTGCCATCAGTGACCAGGGGGGGCGAAGTGGCTACACCTTC
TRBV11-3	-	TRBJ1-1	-	CASSTGQPGAEAFF	TGTGCCAGCAGCACCGGACAGCCGGGCGCTGAAGCTTTCTTT
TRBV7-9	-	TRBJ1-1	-	CASSLEAWGAFF	TGTGCCAGCAGCTTAGAGGCCTGGGGAGCTTTCTTT
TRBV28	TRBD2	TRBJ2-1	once	CASRVGGSYNEQFF	TGTGCCAGCAGGGTGGGGGGGTCCTACAATGAGCAGTTCTTC
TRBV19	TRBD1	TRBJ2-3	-	CASRGDRGPDTQYF	TGTGCCTCGAGAGGGGACAGGGGGCCAGATACGCAGTATTTT
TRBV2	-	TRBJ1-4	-	CASSSGRGAEKLFF	TGTGCCAGCAGTTCGGGAAGGGGGGCTGAAAAACTGTTTTTT
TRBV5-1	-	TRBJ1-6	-	CASSDLSNSPLHF	TGCGCCAGCAGTGATTTATCTAATTCACCCCTCCACTTT
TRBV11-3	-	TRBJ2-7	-	CASSLTGGLEQYF	TGTGCCAGCAGCCTAACCGGGGGCTTAGAGCAGTACTTC
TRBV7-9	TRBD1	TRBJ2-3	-	CASSSMDRVGTDTQYF	TGTGCCAGCAGCTCCATGGACAGGGTTGGCACAGATACGCAGTATTTT
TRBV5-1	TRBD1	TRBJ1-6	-	CASSPGTDTHSPLHF	TGCGCCAGCAGCCCCGGGACAGACACCCATTCACCCCTCCACTTT
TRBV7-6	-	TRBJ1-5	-	CASSLSSREGGNQPQHF	TGTGCCAGCAGCTTATCATCCAGGGAGGGTGGCAATCAGCCCCAGCATTTT
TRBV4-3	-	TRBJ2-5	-	CASSRGKETQYF	TGCGCCAGCAGCCGGGGGAAAGAGACCCAGTACTTC
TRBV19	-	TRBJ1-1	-	CASSIRGAVSNTEAFF	TGTGCCAGTAGTATAAGGGGGGCGGTCTCGAACACTGAAGCTTTCTTT